These 23 T cell receptor beta chains were all obtained from the same sample, sequenced in a study of blood T cells in healthy people across ages. A second PCR, run for about 7 to 11 cycles, used a sample-barcoded 5' primer plus a J-beta primer mix. TCRdb processed the 5' RACE reads anew with MiXCR; each CDR3 protein has one entry. Here the sample spans 720,000 or so distinct CDR3 sequences, about 43% being singletons. Sequencing used blood. These receptors were collected from a man older than 75 in good health.

This clonotype has more than one count but fewer than ten. The chain employs TRBV7-2 and TRBJ2-5, with 7 bases identical to TRBD1. CDR1 and CDR2 from the germline V gene are SGHTA and FQGNSA. The CDR3 extends over 14 amino acids. The J segment lost 5 bases and the V segment lost 5 bases, leaving 8 bases of the junction unmatched. CDR3 region: CASSLDRVMETQYF. The CDR3, as DNA: TGTGCCAGCAGCCTTGACAGGGTGATGGAGACCCAGTACTTC. Based on the CDR3 plus reference TRBV7-2 and TRBJ2-5, the full variable domain is GAGVSQSPSNKVTEKGKDVELRCDPISGHTALYWYRQSLGQGLEFLIYFQGNSAPDKSGLPSDRFSAERTGGSVSTLTIQRTQQEDSAVYLCASSLDRVMETQYFGPGTRLLVL.

The CDR3 bases are TGCAGCGTTGATATATCGAACACCGGGGAGCTGTTTTTT. Translation gives CSVDISNTGELFF. The chain has TRBV29-1 and TRBJ2-2; D gene unclear. CDR1 SQVTM and CDR2 ANQGSEA come from the germline V gene. Trimming took 3 bases from V and 0 from J, leaving 5 bases between them. This CDR3 comprises 13 residues.

The genes are TRBV6-2 or TRBV6-3 and TRBJ1-1; no clear D gene. The CDR3 has 16 residues. Trimming took off 0 bases at V and 2 bases at J, with 13 bases between the two ends. In germline, CDR1 is MNHEY, CDR2 SVGEGT. The CDR3 reads CASSYSVRVKNTEAFF. CDR3 nucleotides: TGTGCCAGCAGTTACTCGGTTAGGGTTAAAAACACTGAAGCTTTCTTT.

The V gene is TRBV11-3, the J gene TRBJ2-1; the D gene could be TRBD1 or TRBD2 (5 bases each). This CDR3 spans 16 amino acids. The germline V and J ends were trimmed by 4 bases and 0 bases, with 13 bases remaining between them. Looked up from germline, CDR1 is SGHNT and CDR2 is YENEEA. The CDR3 protein is CASSSRGPSSYNEQFF. CDR3 in DNA: TGTGCCAGCAGCTCCCGGGGCCCGAGCTCCTACAATGAGCAGTTCTTC.

The CDR3 DNA reads TGTGCCAGCAGCCCCTCAGGGGCCCGGAATGAGCAGTTCTTC. Amino acids: CASSPSGARNEQFF. V usage is TRBV11-2 and J usage is TRBJ2-1; D possibly corresponds to TRBD1 (6 bases). The V gene's germline CDR1 is SGHAT and CDR2 FQNNGV. The CDR3 sequence is 14 residues long. Trimming stripped 5 bases from V and 7 bases from J, with 15 bases between.

Only a few counts were recorded for this clonotype. J is TRBJ2-5 and V is TRBV12-3 or TRBV12-4; no reliable D call. The CDR3 consists of 13 residues. V was trimmed by 6 bases and J by 2 bases, leaving 10 bases between them. In DNA, the CDR3 is TGTGCCAGCAGAAGGGCGGTTCAAGAGACCCAGTACTTC. It is translated as CASRRAVQETQYF.

V and J are TRBV4-1 and TRBJ2-5; D remains unclear. The V gene lost 1 base and the J gene lost 2 bases, with 8 bases spanning the gap. This CDR3 comprises 14 residues. Looked up from germline, CDR1 is MGHRA and CDR2 is YSYEKL. CDR3 protein: CASSQGSPQETQYF. The CDR3 DNA reads TGCGCCAGCAGCCAAGGGTCGCCACAAGAGACCCAGTACTTC.

This clonotype was detected once. The chain employs TRBV7-2 and TRBJ2-3, with D unresolved. V gave up 2 bases and J gave up 4 bases, with 10 bases separating them. Germline V gene lookup returns CDR1 SGHTA and CDR2 FQGNSA. This CDR3 has 14 residues. Here the CDR3 DNA reads TGTGCCAGCAGCTTACGGGCGACCGCAGATACGCAGTATTTT. Translating it yields CASSLRATADTQYF.

This clonotype has at least ten counts. The chain combines TRBV29-1 with TRBJ2-1; no reliable D call. This CDR3 region has 13 residues. CDR1 is SQVTM, CDR2 ANQGSEA, per germline. V lost 4 bases and J 4 bases, leaving 11 bases between the germline ends. CDR3 nucleotide sequence: TGCAGCGTTGGGACCGAGCTATACAATGAGCAGTTCTTC. It is translated as CSVGTELYNEQFF.

This chain uses TRBV5-1 with TRBJ2-2, with D perhaps matching TRBD2 (6 bases). The CDR3 totals 15 residues. Trimming cost V 0 bases and J 4 bases, with 10 bases left between them. Germline CDR1 and CDR2: SGHRS and YFSETQ. The CDR3 is CASSLVVGGTGELFF. CDR3 coding DNA: TGCGCCAGCAGCTTGGTGGTGGGAGGCACCGGGGAGCTGTTTTTT. The full variable domain, rest sourced from reference TRBV5-1 and TRBJ2-2, is KAGVTQTPRYLIKTRGQQVTLSCSPISGHRSVSWYQQTPGQGLQFLFEYFSETQRNKGNFPGRFSGRQFSNSRSEMNVSTLELGDSALYLCASSLVVGGTGELFFGEGSRLTVL.

This sequence joins TRBV5-1 and TRBJ1-1, with D possibly being TRBD1 (5 bases). The V end was cut by 6 bases, the J end by 7 bases, with 22 bases between. This CDR3 has 15 amino acids. Germline V lookup: CDR1 SGHRS, CDR2 YFSETQ. The CDR3 region is CASTLSEGRGDEAFF. CDR3 DNA sequence: TGCGCCAGCACCCTCAGTGAGGGGAGAGGAGATGAAGCTTTCTTT.

The chain links TRBV9 to TRBJ1-2; D is uncertain. V was pared by 0 bases and J by 4 bases, with 10 bases between. The germline V gene encodes CDR1 SGDLS and CDR2 YYNGEE. This CDR3 comprises 14 residues. CDR3 sequence (DNA): TGTGCCAGCAGCGTAGGACCAGAAGGCTATGGCTACACCTTC. It encodes CASSVGPEGYGYTF.

This clonotype came up a few times. The chain employs TRBV5-1 and TRBJ1-1; D uncertain. The CDR3 covers 15 residues. Germline V CDR1 and CDR2: SGHRS, YFSETQ. Deletions cut 1 base from V and 3 bases from J, with 13 bases between. The CDR3 bases are TGCGCCAGCAGCTTGATCCGGTCGCCGGACACTGAAGCTTTCTTT. Its translation is CASSLIRSPDTEAFF.

There are a few counts of this clonotype. The chain carries TRBV27 and TRBJ1-5; the match to TRBD1 covers 11 bases. J lost 1 base, V lost 5 bases, and 7 bases had no gene match. The CDR3 length is 17 residues. Germline assignment: CDR1 MNHEY and CDR2 SMNVEV (reference sequence). CDR3 sequence (DNA): TGTGCCAGCAGTCCCAGGACAGGGGGCGGGAGCAATCAGCCCCAGCATTTT. Its protein product is CASSPRTGGGSNQPQHF.

The table lists this clonotype with a few counts. The J gene is TRBJ2-7, the V gene TRBV14, with 8 bases lining up with TRBD1. The assigned J gene may be wrong: the sequence end matches TRBJ2-5 better. CDR1 is SGHDN and CDR2 is FVKESK in the germline V gene. The length of the CDR3 is 15 residues. The CDR3 DNA sequence: TGTGCCAGCAGCCCGTCAGGGACAGGCTGGGAGACCCAGTACTTC. As protein: CASSPSGTGWETQYF.

This chain uses TRBV12-3 or TRBV12-4 with TRBJ2-3, with D possibly being TRBD1 (5 bases). The CDR3 is made up of 18 amino acids. V lost 5 bases and J lost 3, with 24 bases in between. CDR3 residues: CASSKSPISGQWTDTQYF. In nucleotides, the CDR3 is TGTGCCAGCAGTAAGAGCCCGATTTCAGGGCAGTGGACAGATACGCAGTATTTT.

This clonotype was counted between two and nine times. The CDR3 DNA reads as TGTGCCAGCAGCTTGGGGTGGGGCGGCACAGATACGCAGTATTTT. Translated: CASSLGWGGTDTQYF. J is TRBJ2-3 and V is TRBV5-5, with D perhaps TRBD1 (5 bases). Germline-derived CDR1 and CDR2 are SGHKS and YYEKEE (reference sequence). The V end lost 0 bases, the J end lost 1 base, and 9 bases lay between the germline ends. The CDR3 runs to 15 residues.

This clonotype was detected many times. The chain links TRBV5-1 to TRBJ2-1; the D is unclear. CDR1 and CDR2 from the germline V gene are SGHRS and YFSETQ. Trimming left V 0 bases short and J 6 bases short, with 4 bases between. The CDR3 loop spans 12 amino acids. This CDR3 reads CASSLAVNEQFF. CDR3 coding DNA: TGCGCCAGCAGCTTGGCCGTCAATGAGCAGTTCTTC. Looking up the rest from reference TRBV5-1 and TRBJ2-1 gives the full variable domain: KAGVTQTPRYLIKTRGQQVTLSCSPISGHRSVSWYQQTPGQGLQFLFEYFSETQRNKGNFPGRFSGRQFSNSRSEMNVSTLELGDSALYLCASSLAVNEQFFGPGTRLTVL.

This clonotype turned up a few times. Here the CDR3 reads CASSSSRNEQFF. Written as DNA, the CDR3 is TGTGCCAGCAGCTCAAGCCGGAATGAGCAGTTCTTC. This rearrangement joins TRBV7-3 to TRBJ2-1; unclear D gene. CDR1 and CDR2 from the germline V gene are SGHTA and FQGTGA. Trimming stripped 4 bases from V and 7 bases from J, with 8 bases between. The CDR3 totals 12 residues.

A few counts support this clonotype. The DNA for the CDR3 is TGCGCCAGCAGCCAAGAAAGGCTAGCGGGACTTACCCAGTACTTC. Translated, it gives CASSQERLAGLTQYF. The chain carries TRBV4-3 and TRBJ2-5; TRBD2 matches 9 bases. The germline gives CDR1 LGHNA, CDR2 YSLEER. The CDR3 totals 15 residues. V lost 0 bases, J lost 8 bases, and 7 bases stayed unmatched.

Here the CDR3 reads CASSQDFYDTASEQFF. The CDR3 region has the DNA TGTGCCAGCAGCCAAGATTTTTATGACACGGCTTCGGAGCAGTTCTTC. The rearrangement links TRBV14 to TRBJ2-1; D is unclear. Per germline, CDR1 SGHDN and CDR2 FVKESK. V was trimmed by 0 bases and J by 10 bases, leaving 19 bases between them. This CDR3 is built from 16 residues.

The sample holds a few counts of this clonotype. The chain combines TRBV12-3 or TRBV12-4 with TRBJ2-1, with TRBD2 identical over 9 bases. The CDR3 extends over 15 amino acids. J was trimmed by 8 bases and V by 3 bases; bases with no gene match: 8. The CDR3 region has the DNA TGTGCCAGCAGTTTGAATAGCGGGAGTGGCGATGAGCAGTTCTTC. Residues: CASSLNSGSGDEQFF.

This clonotype was counted between two and nine times. This rearrangement joins TRBV7-9 to TRBJ1-1, with TRBD1 as a possible D gene (6 bases). Trimming stripped 5 bases from V and 6 bases from J, with 16 bases between. The germline CDR1 and CDR2 sequences are SEHNR and FQNEAQ (reference sequence). The CDR3 is 14 residues long. In nucleotides, the CDR3 is TGTGCCAGCAGCACCAAGGTAGGGGGGGCTGAAGCTTTCTTT. It specifies CASSTKVGGAEAFF.